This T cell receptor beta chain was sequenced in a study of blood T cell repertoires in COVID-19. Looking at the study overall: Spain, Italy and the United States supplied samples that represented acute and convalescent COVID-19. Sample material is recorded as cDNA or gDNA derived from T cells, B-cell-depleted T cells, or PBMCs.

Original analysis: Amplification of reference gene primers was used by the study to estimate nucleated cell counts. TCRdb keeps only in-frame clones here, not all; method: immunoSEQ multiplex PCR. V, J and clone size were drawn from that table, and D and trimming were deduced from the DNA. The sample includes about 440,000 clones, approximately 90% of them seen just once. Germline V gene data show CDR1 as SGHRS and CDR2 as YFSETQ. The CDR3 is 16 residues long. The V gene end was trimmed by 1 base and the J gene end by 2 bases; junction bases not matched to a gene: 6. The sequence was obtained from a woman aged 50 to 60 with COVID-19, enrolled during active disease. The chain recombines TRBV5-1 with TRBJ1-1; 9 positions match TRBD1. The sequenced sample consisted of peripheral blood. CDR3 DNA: TGCGCCAGCAGCTTGCCCCGGGACAGGGTCAACACTGAAGCTTTCTTT. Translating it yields CASSLPRDRVNTEAFF.